These 24 T cell receptor beta chains share one sample of origin, sequenced in a study of identical twins. TCRdb itself ran the 5' RACE reads through MiXCR, one entry per CDR3 protein. The sample contains around 680,000 distinct CDR3 sequences, more than 6.5% of which appear only once. This sample was shared with a second study, whose subject was yellow fever vaccine responses in identical twins.

Sequencing was carried out using PBMCs. These TCRs come from a woman in her late teens or twenties in good health.

Many counts were recorded for this clonotype. The J gene is TRBJ1-4, the V gene TRBV15; the D is unclear. This CDR3 comprises 16 residues. In germline, CDR1 is LNHNV, CDR2 YYDKDF (reference sequence). The V and J ends lost 3 bases and 4 bases respectively, with 15 bases between them. The CDR3 DNA sequence: TGTGCCACCAGCAGGATGGATAAGTCGGGTAATGAAAAACTGTTTTTT. It is translated as CATSRMDKSGNEKLFF.

The chain links TRBV4-1 to TRBJ2-5; D is unclear. Germline assignment: CDR1 MGHRA and CDR2 YSYEKL. The CDR3 contains 19 residues. V dropped 0 bases and J dropped 1 base, with 21 bases sitting between them. CDR3 amino acids: CASSQDLGVTGFGQETQYF. CDR3 coding DNA: TGCGCCAGCAGCCAAGATTTAGGTGTTACCGGGTTCGGCCAAGAGACCCAGTACTTC.

This clonotype came up many times. The CDR3 loop is CASSGSDRVGTDTQYF. The CDR3 DNA follows: TGTGCCAGCAGTGGATCGGACAGGGTCGGCACAGATACGCAGTATTTT. The V and J genes are TRBV12-3 or TRBV12-4 and TRBJ2-3; 8 bases agree with TRBD1. V lost 5 bases and J lost 1; bases outside the gene matches: 8. This CDR3 has 16 amino acids.

This chain uses TRBV6-2 or TRBV6-3 with TRBJ2-1; D remains ambiguous. The germline CDR1 and CDR2 sequences are MNHEY and SVGEGT. The V and J ends lost 2 bases and 5 bases respectively, with 7 bases between them. The CDR3 totals 13 residues. CDR3 in amino acids: CASSYMNHNEQFF. DNA for the CDR3: TGTGCCAGCAGTTACATGAACCACAATGAGCAGTTCTTC.

This rearrangement joins TRBV4-3 to TRBJ2-1, with 11 bases fitting TRBD2. Germline values: CDR1 LGHNA, CDR2 YSLEER. J was trimmed by 9 bases and V by 0 bases; bases with no gene match: 4. This CDR3 comprises 15 residues. The CDR3 loop is CASSQDLLAGGEQFF. DNA of the CDR3: TGCGCCAGCAGCCAAGATCTTCTAGCGGGAGGTGAGCAGTTCTTC.

This clonotype was detected many times. The chain employs TRBV7-2 and TRBJ1-2, with 7 bases that match TRBD1. Germline CDR1 reads SGHTA; CDR2 reads FQGNSA. With V trimmed by 6 bases and J by 7 bases, 8 bases remained unmatched. This CDR3 has 13 residues. The CDR3 nucleotides read TGTGCCAGCAGATCGGGACAGACGGGTGGCTACACCTTC. Translated, it gives CASRSGQTGGYTF. The whole variable domain, filled in from reference TRBV7-2 and TRBJ1-2, reads GAGVSQSPSNKVTEKGKDVELRCDPISGHTALYWYRQSLGQGLEFLIYFQGNSAPDKSGLPSDRFSAERTGGSVSTLTIQRTQQEDSAVYLCASRSGQTGGYTFGSGTRLTVV.

The rearrangement uses TRBV28 and TRBJ2-3; TRBD1 matches at 7 bases. V lost 1 base and J lost 4; bases outside the gene matches: 8. The length of the CDR3 is 16 residues. Germline CDR1 reads MDHEN; CDR2 reads SYDVKM. CDR3 sequence (DNA): TGTGCCAGCAGTTTATTTCCAGGGGGTGGACCAGATACGCAGTATTTT. It is translated as CASSLFPGGGPDTQYF. The full variable domain, its missing parts supplied by reference TRBV28 and TRBJ2-3, is DVKVTQSSRYLVKRTGEKVFLECVQDMDHENMFWYRQDPGLGLRLIYFSYDVKMKEKGDIPEGYSVSREKKERFSLILESASTNQTSMYLCASSLFPGGGPDTQYFGPGTRLTVL.

The V gene is TRBV28, the J gene TRBJ1-5, with 9 bases matching TRBD1. Germline V lookup: CDR1 MDHEN, CDR2 SYDVKM. This CDR3 is built from 16 residues. Losses at the gene ends were 5 bases for V and 3 bases for J; bases not matched to a gene: 8. The CDR3 here is CASSPLRDRDNQPQHF. CDR3 coding DNA: TGTGCCAGCAGTCCACTCAGGGACAGGGACAATCAGCCCCAGCATTTT.

The V and J genes are TRBV5-1 and TRBJ2-7, with D possibly TRBD2 on 5 matching bases. The germline V and J ends were trimmed by 2 bases and 8 bases, with 11 bases remaining between them. The CDR3 runs 12 residues. Germline-derived CDR1 and CDR2 are SGHRS and YFSETQ. The CDR3 region is CASSFEREQQYF. CDR3 in DNA: TGCGCCAGCAGCTTTGAAAGGGAGCAGCAGTACTTC.

As DNA, the CDR3 is TGTGCCAGCAGCCCACGGGGTAGCGGAGGAGTTTCGAACAATGAGCAGTTCTTC. It specifies CASSPRGSGGVSNNEQFF. The V and J genes are TRBV11-1 and TRBJ2-1; a weak D match, TRBD2 (6 bases). From germline, CDR1 is SGHAT and CDR2 FQDESV (reference sequence). CDR3 length: 18 amino acids. V lost 5 bases and J 5 bases, leaving 25 bases between the germline ends.

This clonotype has at least ten counts. The chain employs TRBV5-4 and TRBJ2-1; D tentatively reads TRBD1 or TRBD2 (5 bases each). The CDR3 is 16 residues long. V lost 1 base to trimming and J lost 6 bases, with 17 bases between them. Germline values: CDR1 SGHNT, CDR2 YYREEE (reference sequence). The CDR3 region has the DNA TGTGCCAGCAGCTTGTCAGTAGGGGACCCTTTCAATGAGCAGTTCTTC. It codes for CASSLSVGDPFNEQFF.

In its sample, this clonotype was seen a few times. The chain is built from TRBV28 and TRBJ1-1; the D gene is possibly TRBD1 (5 bases). This CDR3 contains 15 residues. Trimming took 2 bases from V and 0 from J, leaving 10 bases between them. Germline CDR1 is MDHEN and CDR2 is SYDVKM. The CDR3 spells CASSLIVRVNTEAFF. The CDR3, as DNA: TGTGCCAGCAGTTTAATAGTCAGGGTGAACACTGAAGCTTTCTTT.

This clonotype has ten or more counts. This chain links TRBV20-1 with TRBJ2-2; a possible D gene is TRBD2 (6 bases). Germline V CDR1 and CDR2: DFQATT, SNEGSKA (reference sequence). V dropped 4 bases and J dropped 3 bases, with 15 bases sitting between them. The CDR3 sequence is 15 residues long. CDR3 in amino acids: CSAKPGDMDTGELFF. In nucleotides, the CDR3 is TGCAGTGCTAAGCCGGGGGATATGGACACCGGGGAGCTGTTTTTT.

Many counts were recorded for this clonotype. The V and J genes are TRBV21-1 and TRBJ2-1; the table gives TRBD2 as D, unverified against the DNA. TRBV21-1 is a pseudogene locus. The CDR3 spans 17 residues. The CDR3 region has the DNA TGTGCCAGCAGCAAAGGGCAGTTAGCGGGGGGGGACAATGAGCAGTTCTTC. Protein sequence: CASSKGQLAGGDNEQFF.

The gene calls are TRBV28 and TRBJ2-5, with 9 bases matching TRBD1. The CDR3 extends over 16 amino acids. V lost 6 bases, J lost 3 bases, and 11 bases stayed unmatched. CDR1 is MDHEN, CDR2 SYDVKM, per germline. This chain's CDR3 is CASSPAGQGLKETQYF. CDR3 bases: TGTGCCAGCAGCCCCGCTGGACAGGGGCTAAAAGAGACCCAGTACTTC.

This clonotype showed up many times. The V call is TRBV7-9, the J call TRBJ2-2; D perhaps matches TRBD1 (6 bases). Germline V gene lookup returns CDR1 SEHNR and CDR2 FQNEAQ (reference sequence). V lost 4 bases, J lost 3 bases, and 12 bases lay in between. The CDR3 extends over 15 amino acids. The CDR3 DNA reads TGTGCCAGCAGCTCCGGACAGACCTACACCGGGGAGCTGTTTTTT. It is translated as CASSSGQTYTGELFF.

This chain links TRBV12-3 or TRBV12-4 with TRBJ2-3, with D possibly TRBD1 on 5 matching bases. This CDR3 has 12 amino acids. Trimming removed 1 base from V and 10 bases from J, with 9 bases in between. CDR3 amino acids: CASSLGQGSQYF. CDR3 coding DNA: TGTGCCAGCAGTTTAGGCCAGGGCTCGCAGTATTTT.

This clonotype has more than one count but fewer than ten. The chain recombines TRBV5-1 with TRBJ1-4; no clear D. The germline V and J ends were trimmed by 2 bases and 0 bases, with 11 bases remaining between them. Germline CDR1 SGHRS, CDR2 YFSETQ. This CDR3 region has 16 residues. The chain's CDR3 is CASSFDRTATNEKLFF. DNA of the CDR3: TGCGCCAGCAGCTTCGACCGAACAGCAACTAATGAAAAACTGTTTTTT. Combining the CDR3 with reference TRBV5-1 and TRBJ1-4 gives the whole variable domain KAGVTQTPRYLIKTRGQQVTLSCSPISGHRSVSWYQQTPGQGLQFLFEYFSETQRNKGNFPGRFSGRQFSNSRSEMNVSTLELGDSALYLCASSFDRTATNEKLFFGSGTQLSVL.

This clonotype was recorded only once. This chain uses TRBV20-1 with TRBJ2-1, with 8 bases aligning to TRBD2. The CDR3 loop spans 15 amino acids. The germline V gene encodes CDR1 DFQATT and CDR2 SNEGSKA (reference sequence). For the CDR3, the DNA is TGCTGTGGAAGTGCGGGAGGCCCCTCCTACAATGAGCAGTTCTTC. Its translation is CCGSAGGPSYNEQFF.

The CDR3, as DNA: TGCGCCAGCAGCTTGAGTACTACGGAGACCCAGTACTTC. It yields the protein CASSLSTTETQYF. V gene TRBV5-1 combines with J gene TRBJ2-5; D is unresolved. Trimming cost V 1 base and J 5 bases, with 9 bases left between them. CDR1 is SGHRS and CDR2 is YFSETQ in the germline V gene. CDR3 size: 13 residues. Based on the CDR3 plus reference TRBV5-1 and TRBJ2-5, the full variable domain is KAGVTQTPRYLIKTRGQQVTLSCSPISGHRSVSWYQQTPGQGLQFLFEYFSETQRNKGNFPGRFSGRQFSNSRSEMNVSTLELGDSALYLCASSLSTTETQYFGPGTRLLVL.

This clonotype was observed at least ten times. This chain joins TRBV20-1 and TRBJ2-1, with TRBD1 identical over 9 bases. Germline-derived CDR1 and CDR2 are DFQATT and SNEGSKA (reference sequence). Trimming cost V 3 bases and J 10 bases; bases outside gene matches: 10. The CDR3 runs to 14 residues. Here the CDR3 reads CSARGQGIRGEQFF. In nucleotides, the CDR3 is TGCAGTGCTAGGGGACAGGGAATAAGGGGCGAGCAGTTCTTC.

In this sample, this clonotype turned up many times. The chain's CDR3 is CASSGSGRSSDTQYF. DNA of the CDR3: TGTGCCAGCAGCGGAAGCGGGAGGAGCTCAGATACGCAGTATTTT. The rearrangement links TRBV7-2 to TRBJ2-3; 9 nucleotides line up with TRBD2. The V segment lost 5 bases and the J segment 4 bases; nucleotides outside the gene matches: 7. The CDR3 runs 15 residues. The V gene's germline CDR1 is SGHTA and CDR2 FQGNSA.

This clonotype was picked up many times. The gene calls are TRBV12-3 or TRBV12-4 and TRBJ2-2; 9 positions agree with TRBD1. This CDR3 is 14 amino acids long. V was pared by 10 bases and J by 7 bases, with 10 bases of the junction left unmatched. The CDR3 here is CAIPRDREVGELFF. Written as DNA, the CDR3 is TGTGCCATCCCTCGGGACAGGGAGGTCGGGGAGCTGTTTTTT.

Only a few counts were recorded for this clonotype. V usage is TRBV28 and J usage is TRBJ2-3; 8 bases align to TRBD1. This CDR3 contains 18 residues. V was pared by 5 bases and J by 0 bases, with 13 bases of the junction left unmatched. CDR1 is MDHEN and CDR2 is SYDVKM in the germline V gene. In DNA, the CDR3 is TGTGCCAGCAGTCCGACAGGGGTCGTCTCCTATAGCACAGATACGCAGTATTTT. Translated, it gives CASSPTGVVSYSTDTQYF.